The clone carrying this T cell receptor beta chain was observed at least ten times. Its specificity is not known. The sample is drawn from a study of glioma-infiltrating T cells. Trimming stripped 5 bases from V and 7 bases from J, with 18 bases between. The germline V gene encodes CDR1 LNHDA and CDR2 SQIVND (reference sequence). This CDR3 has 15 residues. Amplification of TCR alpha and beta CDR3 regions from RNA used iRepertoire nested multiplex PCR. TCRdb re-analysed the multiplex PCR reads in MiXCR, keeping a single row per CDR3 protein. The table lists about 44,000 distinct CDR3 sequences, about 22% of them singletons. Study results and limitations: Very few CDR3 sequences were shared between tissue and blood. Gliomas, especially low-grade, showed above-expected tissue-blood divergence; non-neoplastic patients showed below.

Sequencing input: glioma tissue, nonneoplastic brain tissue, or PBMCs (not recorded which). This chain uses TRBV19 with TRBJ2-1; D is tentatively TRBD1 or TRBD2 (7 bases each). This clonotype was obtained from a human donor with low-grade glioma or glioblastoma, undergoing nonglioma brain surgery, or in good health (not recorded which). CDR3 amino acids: CASSLRDSGVNEQFF. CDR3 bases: TGTGCCAGTAGTCTCCGGGACAGCGGGGTTAATGAGCAGTTCTTC.